Sequencing of this T cell receptor (beta chain) was carried out in a study of T cells in women clearing cervical HPV infection. At the level of the study: No precancer developed; the control's incident HPV16 infection cleared within 12 months. Case blood was drawn a median approximately 21 weeks after lesion detection.

Produced via immunoSEQ multiplex PCR; TCRdb's table is partial and in-frame only. Recorded for this sample: about 21,000 clones. Overall study findings and caveats: A classifier using richness and V gene abundances reached an AUC of 0.83. Cases carried less TRBV6-7 than controls: approximately 0.1% versus 0.16%.

The CDR3 extends over 18 amino acids. J was trimmed by 1 base and V by 6 bases; bases with no gene match: 11. Germline values: CDR1 MDHEN, CDR2 SYDVKM. In regard to this clone: Antigen unknown. From the germline J gene comes the end of the CDR3, since the read stops 3 residues before it.

Source material: blood buffy coat. The source of this sequence is a woman aged 18 to 69 with a cervical HPV16 infection that either progressed to CIN3+ or cleared (not recorded which). This rearrangement joins TRBV28 to TRBJ2-3; 12 nucleotides line up with TRBD2. The CDR3 bases that were read are TGTGCCAGCAGCCACAGGGCACTAGCGGGAGGCGGCACAGATACG. Encoded protein: CASSHRALAGGGTDT. The full CDR3 reads CASSHRALAGGGTDTQYF.